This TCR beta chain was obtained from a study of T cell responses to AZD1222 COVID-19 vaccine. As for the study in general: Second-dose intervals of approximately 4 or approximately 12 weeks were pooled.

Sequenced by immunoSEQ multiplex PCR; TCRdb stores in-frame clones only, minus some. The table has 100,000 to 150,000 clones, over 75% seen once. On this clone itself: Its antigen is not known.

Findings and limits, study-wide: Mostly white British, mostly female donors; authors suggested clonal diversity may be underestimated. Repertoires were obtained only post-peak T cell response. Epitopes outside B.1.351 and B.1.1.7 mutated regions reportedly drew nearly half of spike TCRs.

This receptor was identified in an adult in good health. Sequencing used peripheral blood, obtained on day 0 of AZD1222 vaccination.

CDR3 amino acids: CASSAEGLAGAFYNEQFF. The CDR3 bases are TGTGCCAGCAGTGCCGAGGGACTAGCGGGGGCCTTCTACAATGAGCAGTTCTTC. The chain joins TRBV6-1 to TRBJ2-1; 14 positions match TRBD2. CDR3 length equals 18 residues. In germline, CDR1 is MNHNS, CDR2 SASEGT. V shed 4 bases, J shed 3 bases, and the junction held 8 bases outside the gene matches.